This T cell receptor beta chain was retrieved from a study of blood T cell repertoires in COVID-19. Study in general: Researchers got acute and convalescent COVID-19 samples from the United States, Italy and Spain. Sources were T cells, B-cell-depleted T cells, or PBMCs; the material itself was cDNA or gDNA.

Original methodology: Reference gene primers were amplified, and this amplification served to estimate nucleated cell counts. Sequenced by immunoSEQ multiplex PCR; TCRdb stores in-frame clones only, minus some. V and J calls and clone size are copied from that table; D and trimming were computed from the DNA. The data contain about 260,000 clones, about 85% of them singletons. Germline assignment: CDR1 SGHAT and CDR2 FQNNGV. The V end was cut by 4 bases, the J end by 0 bases, with 7 bases between. This CDR3 comprises 15 residues. The receptor's source is a man between 60 and 70 years old who had recovered from COVID-19. The chain combines TRBV11-2 with TRBJ1-6; D gene uncertain. Specimen: peripheral blood. This chain's CDR3 is CASSSYSSYNSPLHF. The DNA of the CDR3 is TGTGCCAGCAGCTCATATAGCTCCTATAATTCACCCCTCCACTTT. Full variable domain (rest looked up from reference TRBV11-2 and TRBJ1-6): EAGVAQSPRYKIIEKRQSVAFWCNPISGHATLYWYQQILGQGPKLLIQFQNNGVVDDSQLPKDRFSAERLKGVDSTLKIQPAKLEDSAVYLCASSSYSSYNSPLHFGNGTRLTVT.